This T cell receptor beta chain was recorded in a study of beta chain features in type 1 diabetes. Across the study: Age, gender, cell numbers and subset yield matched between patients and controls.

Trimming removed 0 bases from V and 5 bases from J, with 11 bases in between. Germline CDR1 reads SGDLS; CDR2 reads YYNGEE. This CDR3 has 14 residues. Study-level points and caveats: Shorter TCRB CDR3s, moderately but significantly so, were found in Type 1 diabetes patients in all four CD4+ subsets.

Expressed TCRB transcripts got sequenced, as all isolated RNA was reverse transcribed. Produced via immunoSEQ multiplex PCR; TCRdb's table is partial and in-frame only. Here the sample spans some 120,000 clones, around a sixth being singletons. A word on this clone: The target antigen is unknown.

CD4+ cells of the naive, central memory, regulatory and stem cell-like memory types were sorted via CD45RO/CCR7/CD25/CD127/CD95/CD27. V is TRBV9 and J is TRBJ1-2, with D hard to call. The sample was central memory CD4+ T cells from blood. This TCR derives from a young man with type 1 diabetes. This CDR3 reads CASSVEGVGYGYTF. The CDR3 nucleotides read TGTGCCAGCAGCGTAGAAGGTGTAGGGTATGGCTACACCTTC. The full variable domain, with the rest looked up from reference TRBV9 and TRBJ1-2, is DSGVTQTPKHLITATGQRVTLRCSPRSGDLSVYWYQQSLDQGLQFLIQYYNGEERAKGNILERFSAQQFPDLHSELNLSSLELGDSALYFCASSVEGVGYGYTFGSGTRLTVV.